One T cell receptor beta chain is described in this entry. The antigen remains undetermined. The primer mix had 60 Vbeta and 13 Jbeta primers. Here immunoSEQ multiplex PCR was the method, and the copy in TCRdb shows in-frame clones only, minus some. The profile covers 100,000 or so clones, with about 81% appearing a single time and roughly 1.2% taken by the ten largest. The CDR3 extends over 15 amino acids. The V end lost 1 base, the J end lost 0 bases, and 9 bases lay between the germline ends. CDR1 is SEHNR, CDR2 FQNEAQ, per germline (reference sequence). These data belong to a study of cytomegalovirus exposure and HLA in healthy donors. General study results and limits: Excluded: some indistinguishable V segments such as TRBV6-2 and TRBV6-3.

This receptor was obtained from a man aged 30 to 45 in good health and CMV-seronegative. The chain is built from TRBV7-9 and TRBJ1-1; D ambiguous. Sequenced input: PBMCs. The CDR3 sequence is CASSLGGSMNTEAFF. The CDR3 DNA reads TGTGCCAGCAGCTTAGGCGGATCCATGAACACTGAAGCTTTCTTT.